What follows are 32 T cell receptor beta chains derived from one specimen sequenced in a study of identical twins. TCRdb re-analysed the 5' RACE reads in MiXCR, keeping a single row per CDR3 protein. The table shows 500,000 or so distinct CDR3 sequences, with roughly an eighth occurring only once. These data are also associated with another study on yellow fever vaccine responses in identical twins.

Sequencing was carried out using CD4+ T cells sorted from blood. The receptor set was obtained from a woman younger than 35 in good health.

This clonotype was recorded many times. V is TRBV28 and J is TRBJ1-1, with D possibly being TRBD1 (5 bases). Trimming left V 3 bases short and J 7 bases short, with 9 bases between. This CDR3 region has 12 residues. Germline V gene data show CDR1 as MDHEN and CDR2 as SYDVKM. DNA of the CDR3: TGTGCCAGCAGTTTGTTGGGGGGTGAAGCTTTCTTT. It encodes CASSLLGGEAFF.

This clonotype was counted ten times or more. V gene TRBV4-3 combines with J gene TRBJ2-7; D perhaps matches TRBD2 (5 bases). V was pared by 4 bases and J by 3 bases, with 10 bases between. Germline V CDR1 and CDR2: LGHNA, YSLEER. The CDR3 has 13 amino acids. In DNA form, the CDR3 reads TGCGCCAGCAGCCCCGGACTGTACTACGAGCAGTACTTC. Translation gives CASSPGLYYEQYF.

This clonotype has more than one count but fewer than ten. This chain uses TRBV7-9 with TRBJ2-2; D uncertain. Germline V gives CDR1 SEHNR, CDR2 FQNEAQ (reference sequence). V was pared by 7 bases and J by 3 bases, with 6 bases between. This CDR3 has 12 amino acids. Written as DNA, the CDR3 is TGTGCCAGCAATGGGGACACCGGGGAGCTGTTTTTT. It is translated as CASNGDTGELFF.

This clonotype has a count of ten or more. V usage is TRBV20-1 and J usage is TRBJ2-1; D is uncertain. This CDR3 is 15 amino acids long. V dropped 3 bases and J dropped 2 bases, with 14 bases sitting between them. Germline V gene data show CDR1 as DFQATT and CDR2 as SNEGSKA (reference sequence). DNA for the CDR3: TGCAGTGCTAGCCCCGTGGGCGGCACCTACAATGAGCAGTTCTTC. Amino acids: CSASPVGGTYNEQFF.

The chain is built from TRBV19 and TRBJ2-1; possibly TRBD1 for D (6 bases). Germline CDR1 and CDR2: LNHDA and SQIVND (reference sequence). The V end was cut by 5 bases, the J end by 2 bases, with 19 bases between. This CDR3 spans 17 amino acids. CDR3 residues: CASSPYDRPLTYNEQFF. CDR3 nucleotide sequence: TGTGCCAGTAGTCCTTACGACAGGCCCCTCACCTACAATGAGCAGTTCTTC.

The chain couples TRBV12-3 or TRBV12-4 to TRBJ2-7, with D hard to call. This CDR3 has 14 residues. Between the trimmed V and J ends, which lost 5 bases and 3 bases, there was a span of 14 bases. CDR3 in DNA: TGTGCCAGCAGTCGGGTCTCGATGGACTACGAGCAGTACTTC. Translated, it gives CASSRVSMDYEQYF.

The rearrangement links TRBV7-8 to TRBJ2-7, with D unresolved. With 5 bases removed from V and 9 bases from J, the gap between germline ends came to 17 bases. Germline CDR1 SGHVS, CDR2 FQNEAQ. The CDR3 runs to 13 residues. The CDR3 spells CASSPKTDSGQYF. CDR3 coding DNA: TGTGCCAGCAGCCCTAAGACCGACTCGGGGCAGTACTTC.

This clonotype was seen repeatedly, ten times or more. The chain uses TRBV6-4 and TRBJ2-2; 9 nucleotides match TRBD2. This CDR3 is 21 amino acids long. With 6 bases clipped from V and 1 base from J, the junction kept 21 bases outside the gene matches. From germline, CDR1 is MRHNA and CDR2 SNTAGT. CDR3 amino acids: CASRPFSRGGLIRGNTGELFF. The CDR3 DNA is TGTGCCAGCAGGCCCTTCTCGCGGGGGGGCTTGATTCGTGGGAACACCGGGGAGCTGTTTTTT.

This clonotype was counted between two and nine times. The chain has TRBV15 and TRBJ2-2, with 8 bases aligning to TRBD1. After removal of 4 bases from V and 4 bases from J, the junction contained 5 bases not matched to a gene. Germline values: CDR1 LNHNV, CDR2 YYDKDF (reference sequence). This CDR3 is 15 amino acids long. The CDR3, as DNA: TGTGCCACCAGCATCCAGGGGGCAGGCACCGGGGAGCTGTTTTTT. It specifies CATSIQGAGTGELFF. Drawing the rest from reference TRBV15 and TRBJ2-2, the complete variable domain is DAMVIQNPRYQVTQFGKPVTLSCSQTLNHNVMYWYQQKSSQAPKLLFHYYDKDFNNEADTPDNFQSRRPNTSFCFLDIRSPGLGDTAMYLCATSIQGAGTGELFFGEGSRLTVL.

This chain joins TRBV5-4 and TRBJ2-1; D could derive from TRBD1 or TRBD2 (5 bases each). From germline, CDR1 is SGHNT and CDR2 YYREEE (reference sequence). V shed 4 bases and J shed 0 bases, with 11 bases lying between them. This CDR3 contains 15 residues. The CDR3 DNA reads as TGTGCCAGCAGCGGGACCTCAAGCTCCTACAATGAGCAGTTCTTC. Its protein product is CASSGTSSSYNEQFF.

This sequence joins TRBV20-1 and TRBJ2-7; 9 nucleotides agree with TRBD2. The CDR3 runs 15 residues. Germline V gene lookup returns CDR1 DFQATT and CDR2 SNEGSKA (reference sequence). Losses at the gene ends were 0 bases for V and 5 bases for J; bases not matched to a gene: 8. This CDR3 is CSARDLLAGLNEQYF. The CDR3 bases are TGCAGTGCTAGAGATCTCCTAGCGGGACTCAACGAGCAGTACTTC.

This clonotype was counted only a few times. The V call is TRBV28, the J call TRBJ2-5; 8 bases are shared with TRBD1. V dropped 7 bases and J dropped 7; count of bases not matched to a gene: 8. CDR1 is MDHEN and CDR2 is SYDVKM in the germline V gene. The CDR3 consists of 13 residues. The CDR3 loop is CASTDRVRVTQYF. CDR3 sequence (DNA): TGTGCCAGCACGGACAGGGTGCGGGTGACCCAGTACTTC.

This clonotype turned up a few times. This chain joins TRBV20-1 and TRBJ2-1; the D gene is possibly TRBD2 (6 bases). Trimming took 7 bases from V and 0 from J, leaving 10 bases between them. The CDR3 contains 13 residues. Germline assignment: CDR1 DFQATT and CDR2 SNEGSKA (reference sequence). The CDR3 here is CSGGLLSYNEQFF. CDR3 nucleotide sequence: TGCAGTGGAGGACTACTCTCCTACAATGAGCAGTTCTTC.

This clonotype was seen many times. This chain joins TRBV11-2 and TRBJ2-5, with D perhaps TRBD1 (5 bases). The V end lost 1 base, the J end lost 0 bases, and 6 bases lay between the germline ends. The CDR3 length is 14 residues. The germline CDR1 and CDR2 sequences are SGHAT and FQNNGV. The DNA for the CDR3 is TGTGCCAGCAGCTTAGGGACACACCAAGAGACCCAGTACTTC. Encoded protein: CASSLGTHQETQYF.

This clonotype has a count of ten or more. This rearrangement joins TRBV28 to TRBJ2-7, with no clear D. This CDR3 region has 12 residues. The V end lost 2 bases, the J end lost 7 bases, and 9 bases lay between the germline ends. CDR1 and CDR2 from the germline V gene are MDHEN and SYDVKM. CDR3 residues: CASSLGVREQYF. The CDR3 DNA is TGTGCCAGCAGTTTAGGGGTTCGAGAGCAGTACTTC.

The rearrangement links TRBV20-1 to TRBJ2-1, with D possibly being TRBD2 (5 bases). Germline CDR1 DFQATT, CDR2 SNEGSKA (reference sequence). V was cut by 1 base and J by 1 base, with 14 bases left in between. The CDR3 runs to 16 residues. The CDR3 DNA reads as TGCAGTGCTAGAGGGATACGGGGTGGTTCCTACAATGAGCAGTTCTTC. Its translation: CSARGIRGGSYNEQFF.

This clonotype showed up just a few times. The V gene is TRBV9, the J gene TRBJ1-4, with D unclear. Trimming shortened V by 0 bases and J by 7 bases, and 13 bases separated the two germline ends. The CDR3 spans 15 residues. The germline CDR1 and CDR2 sequences are SGDLS and YYNGEE. The DNA of the CDR3 is TGTGCCAGCAGCGTAGGGTCCTTTGGTAGTGAAAAACTGTTTTTT. Protein product: CASSVGSFGSEKLFF.

This sequence joins TRBV5-5 and TRBJ1-1, with no clear D. The germline gives CDR1 SGHKS, CDR2 YYEKEE (reference sequence). The CDR3 spans 15 residues. V dropped 4 bases and J dropped 3 bases, with 16 bases sitting between them. CDR3 protein: CASSETTVMDTEAFF. CDR3 nucleotides: TGTGCCAGCAGCGAGACTACGGTCATGGACACTGAAGCTTTCTTT.

The V call is TRBV7-2, the J call TRBJ2-3; 8 bases are a match to TRBD2. CDR1 is SGHTA and CDR2 is FQGNSA in the germline V gene. The V segment lost 3 bases and the J segment 6 bases; nucleotides outside the gene matches: 14. This CDR3 is built from 17 residues. The CDR3 reads CASSFKRAGGLMDTQYF. CDR3 nucleotides: TGTGCCAGCAGCTTTAAGCGGGCGGGGGGTCTTATGGATACGCAGTATTTT.

This clonotype was seen more than once but under ten times. The CDR3 loop is CSAVAGSSYNEQFF. CDR3 coding DNA: TGCAGCGCGGTAGCGGGCAGCTCCTACAATGAGCAGTTCTTC. This chain links TRBV29-1 with TRBJ2-1; 7 bases are a match to TRBD2. Trimming removed 7 bases from V and 0 bases from J; junction bases left unmatched: 6. Germline CDR1 reads SQVTM; CDR2 reads ANQGSEA. The CDR3 sequence is 14 residues long.

The chain employs TRBV7-2 and TRBJ2-2, with TRBD1 as a possible D gene (6 bases). V lost 6 bases, J lost 5 bases, and 22 bases lay in between. This CDR3 has 17 residues. Per germline, CDR1 SGHTA and CDR2 FQGNSA. The CDR3 sequence is CASSRRTGLLLTGELFF. CDR3 DNA sequence: TGTGCCAGCAGTAGAAGAACAGGGCTTTTATTAACCGGGGAGCTGTTTTTT.

This clonotype showed up just a few times. The V call is TRBV18, the J call TRBJ2-2; D may be TRBD1 (6 bases). The germline V gene has CDR1 KGHSH and CDR2 LQKENI. The CDR3 has 12 amino acids. Trimming left V 5 bases short and J 6 bases short, with 7 bases between. CDR3 amino acids: CASSTGPGELFF. Written as DNA, the CDR3 is TGTGCCAGCTCAACAGGGCCCGGGGAGCTGTTTTTT.

Only a few counts were recorded for this clonotype. V usage is TRBV7-3 and J usage is TRBJ2-2, with D possibly called TRBD1 or TRBD2 (6 bases each). Germline loops: CDR1 SGHTA, CDR2 FQGTGA. With 5 bases removed from V and 6 bases from J, the gap between germline ends came to 13 bases. The CDR3 loop spans 14 amino acids. The DNA of the CDR3 is TGTGCCAGCAGCACGATAGGGGGGTCCGGGGAGCTGTTTTTT. It translates to CASSTIGGSGELFF. Based on the CDR3 plus reference TRBV7-3 and TRBJ2-2, the full variable domain is GAGVSQTPSNKVTEKGKYVELRCDPISGHTALYWYRQSLGQGPEFLIYFQGTGAADDSGLPNDRFFAVRPEGSVSTLKIQRTERGDSAVYLCASSTIGGSGELFFGEGSRLTVL.

The table lists this clonotype with a few counts. This chain uses TRBV11-1 with TRBJ2-7; the D gene is possibly TRBD2 (5 bases). Germline lookup yields CDR1 SGHAT and CDR2 FQDESV (reference sequence). Trimming stripped 7 bases from V and 0 bases from J, with 31 bases between. The CDR3 contains 20 residues. In DNA, the CDR3 is TGTGCCAGCAACTCCTACACTCCGGACTTCGGGTCGGGGAGCTCCTACGAGCAGTACTTC. Encoded protein: CASNSYTPDFGSGSSYEQYF.

This clonotype was picked up a small number of times. This chain uses TRBV9 with TRBJ1-1, with TRBD1 matching 11 bases. CDR1 is SGDLS, CDR2 YYNGEE, per germline. V lost 4 bases, J lost 7 bases, and 9 bases stayed unmatched. There are 15 residues in the CDR3. CDR3 coding DNA: TGTGCCAGCAGCCCCCACGGGACAGGGGGTGGTGAAGCTTTCTTT. Amino acids: CASSPHGTGGGEAFF.

This clonotype was found a few times. The V gene is TRBV2, the J gene TRBJ2-1; 16 bases map to TRBD2. Per germline, CDR1 SNHLY and CDR2 FYNNEI. The CDR3 has 21 amino acids. J was trimmed by 6 bases and V by 0 bases; bases with no gene match: 14. The CDR3, as DNA: TGTGCCAGCAGTGAAGCGCTTCCGGGACTAGCGGGGGGGAAAAAAGGCAATGAGCAGTTCTTC. Amino acids: CASSEALPGLAGGKKGNEQFF. The full variable domain, rest sourced from reference TRBV2 and TRBJ2-1, is EPEVTQTPSHQVTQMGQEVILRCVPISNHLYFYWYRQILGQKVEFLVSFYNNEISEKSEIFDDQFSVERPDGSNFTLKIRSTKLEDSAMYFCASSEALPGLAGGKKGNEQFFGPGTRLTVL.

As for this clonotype: Given a much more abundant clone one base away, this may be a read error. The chain has TRBV2 and TRBJ1-2, with D perhaps TRBD1 (5 bases). V shed 0 bases and J shed 7 bases, with 12 bases lying between them. The CDR3 covers 14 residues. Germline V gene lookup returns CDR1 SNHLY and CDR2 FYNNEI. The CDR3 here is CASSEALGVSGYTF. CDR3 in DNA: TGTGCCAGCAGTGAAGCGCTGGGGGTCTCTGGCTACACCTTC.

This clonotype was seen a few times. The V call is TRBV7-9, the J call TRBJ2-1, with TRBD1 matching 7 bases. The CDR3 covers 14 residues. Looked up from germline, CDR1 is SEHNR and CDR2 is FQNEAQ (reference sequence). The V and J ends lost 2 bases and 7 bases, in that order; junction bases with no gene match: 5. The DNA for the CDR3 is TGTGCCAGCAGCTTAAACTCCAGGGGGAATGAGCAGTTCTTC. It translates to CASSLNSRGNEQFF.

This clonotype occurred a few times. The V gene is TRBV5-1, the J gene TRBJ1-1; 9 bases map to TRBD1. CDR1 is SGHRS and CDR2 is YFSETQ in the germline V gene. The junction had 12 bases not matched to a gene; V was cut back by 4 bases and J by 2 bases. This CDR3 has 17 amino acids. The CDR3 sequence: CASSESPGTGSNTEAFF. CDR3 DNA sequence: TGCGCCAGCAGCGAGAGTCCCGGGACAGGGTCTAACACTGAAGCTTTCTTT.

This clonotype came up a few times. CDR3 amino acids: CASSLDGRGRVYSSYNEQFF. The CDR3 DNA is TGTGCCAGCAGCTTAGATGGCAGGGGGCGAGTTTATAGCTCCTACAATGAGCAGTTCTTC. The rearrangement uses TRBV11-2 and TRBJ2-1; the match to TRBD1 covers 8 bases. This CDR3 is built from 20 residues. CDR1 is SGHAT and CDR2 is FQNNGV in the germline V gene. Trimming took 0 bases from V and 0 from J; bases not matched to a gene: 13.

This chain uses TRBV6-1 with TRBJ2-4; either TRBD1 or TRBD2 may supply D (5 bases each). The V gene lost 6 bases and the J gene lost 6 bases, with 18 bases spanning the gap. Germline CDR1 reads MNHNS; CDR2 reads SASEGT. The CDR3 consists of 15 residues. This chain's CDR3 is CASSGDGNLGNIQYF. CDR3 bases: TGTGCCAGCAGCGGGGACGGAAATTTGGGAAACATTCAGTACTTC.

There are a few counts of this clonotype. The CDR3 bases are TGTGCCAGCAGCCCCGACAGGGTTAATTCACCCCTCCACTTT. Encoded protein: CASSPDRVNSPLHF. The genes are TRBV5-6 and TRBJ1-6, with 7 bases fitting TRBD1. This CDR3 has 14 residues. The trim removed 4 bases at V and 6 bases at J, leaving 4 bases unmatched. Germline CDR1 and CDR2: SGHDT and YYEEEE.